This T cell receptor (beta chain) originates from a study of blood T cells in healthy people across ages. Regarding the study as a whole: Unsorted PBMCs ruled out conclusive naive versus antigen-experienced comparison.

Through a sample-barcoded 5' primer and a J-beta primer mix, a second PCR was run for roughly 7 to 11 cycles. TCRdb analysed the 5' RACE reads with MiXCR anew, one entry per CDR3 protein. The sample holds about 650,000 distinct CDR3 sequences, around 32% seen once. Points on this clonotype: What it binds is unknown.

Deletions cut 5 bases from V and 5 bases from J, with 16 bases between. Germline CDR1 is LGHNA and CDR2 is YSLEER. This CDR3 spans 15 amino acids. The rearrangement uses TRBV4-3 and TRBJ2-1, with D tentatively TRBD2 (6 bases). The sample taken for sequencing was blood. This TCR was sampled from an elderly woman in good health. The CDR3: CASSGALGGNNEQFF. The CDR3, as DNA: TGCGCCAGCAGCGGGGCCCTCGGGGGAAACAATGAGCAGTTCTTC.